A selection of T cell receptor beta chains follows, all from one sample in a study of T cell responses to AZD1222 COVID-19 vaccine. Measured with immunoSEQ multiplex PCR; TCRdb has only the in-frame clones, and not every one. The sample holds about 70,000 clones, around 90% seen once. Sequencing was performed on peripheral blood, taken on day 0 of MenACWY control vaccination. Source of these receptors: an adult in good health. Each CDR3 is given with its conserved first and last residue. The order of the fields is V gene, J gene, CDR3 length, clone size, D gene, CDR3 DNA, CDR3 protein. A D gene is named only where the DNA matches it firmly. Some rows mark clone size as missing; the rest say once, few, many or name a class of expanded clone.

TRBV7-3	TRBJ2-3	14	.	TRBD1	TGTGCCAGCAGCCCTGGGACAGGCTCGAATACGCAGTATTTT	CASSPGTGSNTQYF
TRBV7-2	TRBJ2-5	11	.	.	TGTGCCAGCAGCCTGACCGAGACCCAGTACTTC	CASSLTETQYF
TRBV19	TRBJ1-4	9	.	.	TGTGCCAGTATCGGGGCTCTGTTTTTT	CASIGALFF
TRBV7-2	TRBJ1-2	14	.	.	TGTGCCAGCAGCGACGGACCTGGGGGCTATGGCTACACCTTC	CASSDGPGGYGYTF
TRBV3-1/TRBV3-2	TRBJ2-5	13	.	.	TGTGCCAGCAGTCCGACAGGATGGGAGACCCAGTACTTC	CASSPTGWETQYF
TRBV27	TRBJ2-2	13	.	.	TGTGCCAGCAGTTATAGGTTAAACGGGGAGCTGTTTTTT	CASSYRLNGELFF
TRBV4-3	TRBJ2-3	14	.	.	TGCGCCAGCAGCCAAGAAGCGAGTACAGATACGCAGTATTTT	CASSQEASTDTQYF
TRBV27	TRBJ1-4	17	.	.	TGTGCCAGCAGTCCCGAGGCTCACCTTGCAACTAATGAAAAACTGTTTTTT	CASSPEAHLATNEKLFF
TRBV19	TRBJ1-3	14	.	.	TGTGCCAGTAGTACGACACTCCAGGGAGACACCATATATTTT	CASSTTLQGDTIYF
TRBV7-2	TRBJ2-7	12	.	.	TGTGCCAGCAGCTTGAACACGTACGAGCAGTACTTC	CASSLNTYEQYF
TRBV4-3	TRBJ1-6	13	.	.	TGCGCCAGCAGCCAAGATGACAATTCACCCCTCCACTTT	CASSQDDNSPLHF
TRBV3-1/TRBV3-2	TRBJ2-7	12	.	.	TGTGCCAGCAGCCGTGCCCCCTACGAGCAGTACTTC	CASSRAPYEQYF
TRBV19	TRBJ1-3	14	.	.	TGTGCCAGTAAGGGCAAGTACTCTGGAAACACCATATATTTT	CASKGKYSGNTIYF
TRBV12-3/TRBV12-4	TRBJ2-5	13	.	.	TGTGCCAGCAGTTTAAGCGGGCAAGAGACCCAGTACTTC	CASSLSGQETQYF
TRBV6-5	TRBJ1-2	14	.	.	TGTGCCAGCAGTTCGACAACGATCACCTATGGCTACACCTTC	CASSSTTITYGYTF
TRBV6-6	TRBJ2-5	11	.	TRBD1	TGTGCCAGCGGGACAGTAGAGACCCAGTACTTC	CASGTVETQYF
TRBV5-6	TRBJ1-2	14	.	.	TGTGCCAGCAGCTTGGGGCCAGCTAACTATGGCTACACCTTC	CASSLGPANYGYTF
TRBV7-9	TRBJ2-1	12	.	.	TGTGCCAGCAGCTGGACAGCCAATGAGCAGTTCTTC	CASSWTANEQFF
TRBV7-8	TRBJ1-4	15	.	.	TGTGCCAGCAGCCCAAGGGGACGGCCTAATGAAAAACTGTTTTTT	CASSPRGRPNEKLFF
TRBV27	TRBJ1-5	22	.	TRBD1	TGTGCCAGCACCCCCGACGGGACAGGGGGGAAATCCCTCTTTGATAGCAATCAGCCCCAGCATTTT	CASTPDGTGGKSLFDSNQPQHF
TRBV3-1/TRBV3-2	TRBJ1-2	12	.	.	TGTGCCAGCAGCCACACAGGAGATGGCTACACCTTC	CASSHTGDGYTF
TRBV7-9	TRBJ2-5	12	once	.	TGTGCCAGCAGCCTAATCCAAGAGACCCAGTACTTC	CASSLIQETQYF
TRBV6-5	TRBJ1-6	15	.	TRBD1	TGTGCCAGCAGCCCGACAGGGGGCTATAATTCACCCCTCCACTTT	CASSPTGGYNSPLHF
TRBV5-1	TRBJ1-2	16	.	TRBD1	TGCGCCAGCAGCCCGGCCGGGACAGGGGGCAGGGATGGCTACACCTTC	CASSPAGTGGRDGYTF
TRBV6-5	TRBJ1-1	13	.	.	TGTGCCAGCAGTTACTCACAGAACACTGAAGCTTTCTTT	CASSYSQNTEAFF
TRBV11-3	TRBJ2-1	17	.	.	TGTGCCAGCAGCTCCCGACGGCTAGCAGTGAACTACAATGAGCAGTTCTTC	CASSSRRLAVNYNEQFF